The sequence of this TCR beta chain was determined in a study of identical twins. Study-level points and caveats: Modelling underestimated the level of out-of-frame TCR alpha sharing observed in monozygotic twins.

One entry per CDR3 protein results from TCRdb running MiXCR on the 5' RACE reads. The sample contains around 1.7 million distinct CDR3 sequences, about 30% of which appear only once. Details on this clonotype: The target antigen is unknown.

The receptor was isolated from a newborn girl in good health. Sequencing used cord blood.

The CDR3 nucleotides read TGTGCCAGCAGCTTAGAGCCCCTAGTGGAGCAGTATTTT. Protein sequence: CASSLEPLVEQYF. The V gene is TRBV7-2, the J gene TRBJ2-3; D gene ambiguous. This CDR3 is built from 13 residues. Trimming stripped 1 base from V and 11 bases from J, with 13 bases between. Looked up from germline, CDR1 is SGHTA and CDR2 is FQGNSA.